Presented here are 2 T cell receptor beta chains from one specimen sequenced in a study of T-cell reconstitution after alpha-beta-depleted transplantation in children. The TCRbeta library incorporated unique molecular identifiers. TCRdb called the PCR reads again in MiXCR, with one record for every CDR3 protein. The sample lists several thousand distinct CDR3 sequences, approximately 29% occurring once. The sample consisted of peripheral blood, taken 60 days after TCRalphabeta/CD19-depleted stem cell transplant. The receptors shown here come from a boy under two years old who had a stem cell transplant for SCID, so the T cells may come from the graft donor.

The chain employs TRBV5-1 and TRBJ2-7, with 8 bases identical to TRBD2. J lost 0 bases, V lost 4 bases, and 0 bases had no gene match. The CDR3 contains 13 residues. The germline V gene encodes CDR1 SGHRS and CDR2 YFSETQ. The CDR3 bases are TGCGCCAGCAGCGGGACTAGCTCCTACGAGCAGTACTTC. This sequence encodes CASSGTSSYEQYF.

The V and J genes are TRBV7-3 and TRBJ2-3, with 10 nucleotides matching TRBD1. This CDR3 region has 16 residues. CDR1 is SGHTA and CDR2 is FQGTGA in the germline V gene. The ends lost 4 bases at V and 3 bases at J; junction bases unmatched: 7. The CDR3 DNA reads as TGTGCCAGCAGCTCCCGGGACAGGGGAGGAACAGATACGCAGTATTTT. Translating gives CASSSRDRGGTDTQYF.